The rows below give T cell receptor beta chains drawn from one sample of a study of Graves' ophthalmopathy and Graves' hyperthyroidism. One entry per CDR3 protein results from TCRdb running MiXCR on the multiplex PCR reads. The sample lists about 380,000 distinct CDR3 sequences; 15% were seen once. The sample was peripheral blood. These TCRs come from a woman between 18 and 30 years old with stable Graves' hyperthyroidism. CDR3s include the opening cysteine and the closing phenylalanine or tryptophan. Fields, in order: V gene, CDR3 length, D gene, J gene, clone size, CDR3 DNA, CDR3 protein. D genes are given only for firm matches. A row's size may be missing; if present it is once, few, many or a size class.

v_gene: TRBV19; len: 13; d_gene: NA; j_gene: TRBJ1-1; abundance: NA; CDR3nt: TGTGCCAGTAGTATTGGGATGGACACTGAAGCTTTCTTT; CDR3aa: CASSIGMDTEAFF
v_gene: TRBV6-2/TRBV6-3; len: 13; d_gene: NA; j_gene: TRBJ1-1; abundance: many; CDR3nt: TGTGCCAGCAGTTCTCGGATGAACACTGAAGCTTTCTTT; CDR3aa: CASSSRMNTEAFF
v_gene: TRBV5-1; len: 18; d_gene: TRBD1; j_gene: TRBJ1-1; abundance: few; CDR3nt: TGCGCCAGCAGCTTGGCCGCCGGGACAGGGAATTTAGGCACTGAAGCTTTCTTT; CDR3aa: CASSLAAGTGNLGTEAFF
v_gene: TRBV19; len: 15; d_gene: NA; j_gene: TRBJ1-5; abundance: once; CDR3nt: TGTGCCAGTAGTATAGAGGACGGAGGAAATCAGCCCCAGCATTTT; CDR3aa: CASSIEDGGNQPQHF
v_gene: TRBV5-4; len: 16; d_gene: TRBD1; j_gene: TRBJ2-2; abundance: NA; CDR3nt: TGTGCCAGCAGCTTTGGGACAGGGGGTCGGACCGGGGAGCTGTTTTTT; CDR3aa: CASSFGTGGRTGELFF
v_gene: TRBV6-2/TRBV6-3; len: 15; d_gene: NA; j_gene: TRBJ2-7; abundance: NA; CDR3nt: TGTGCCAGCAGTTACTCTTCCGCGGGGAGCCCCGAGCAGTACTTC; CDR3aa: CASSYSSAGSPEQYF
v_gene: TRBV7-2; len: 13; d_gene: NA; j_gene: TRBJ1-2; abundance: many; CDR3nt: TGTGCCAGCAGCACAAGGGAAGCGTATGGCTACACCTTC; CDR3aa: CASSTREAYGYTF
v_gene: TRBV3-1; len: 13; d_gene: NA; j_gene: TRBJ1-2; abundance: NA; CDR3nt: TGTGCCAGCAGCCAAGGTCTGGGATTCGGCTACACCTTC; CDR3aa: CASSQGLGFGYTF
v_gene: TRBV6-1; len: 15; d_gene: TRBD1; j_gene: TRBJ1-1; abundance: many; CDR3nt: TGTGCCAGCAGTGAATTACAGGGGAGGAACACTGAAGCTTTCTTT; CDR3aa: CASSELQGRNTEAFF
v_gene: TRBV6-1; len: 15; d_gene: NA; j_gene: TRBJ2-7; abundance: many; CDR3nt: TGTGCCAGCAGTGGCTTCGGGACAAAATCCTACGAGCAGTACTTC; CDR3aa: CASSGFGTKSYEQYF
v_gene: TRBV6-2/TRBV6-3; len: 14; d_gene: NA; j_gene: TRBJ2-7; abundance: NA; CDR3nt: TGTGCCAGCAGTTACTCGTCAGAGAGCTACGAGCAGTACTTC; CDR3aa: CASSYSSESYEQYF
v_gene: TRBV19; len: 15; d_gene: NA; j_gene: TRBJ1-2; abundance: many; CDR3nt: TGTGCCAGTAGTATTGAGGACAGCTCGAACTATGGCTACACCTTC; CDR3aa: CASSIEDSSNYGYTF
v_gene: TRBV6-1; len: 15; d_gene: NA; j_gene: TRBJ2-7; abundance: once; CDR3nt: TGTGCCAGCAGGTCACCCCCGGGACAATACTACGAGCAGTACTTC; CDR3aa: CASRSPPGQYYEQYF
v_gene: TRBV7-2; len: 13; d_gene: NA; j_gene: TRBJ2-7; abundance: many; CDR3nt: TGTGCCAGCAGTTCGGACACCGCCTACGAGCAGTACTTC; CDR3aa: CASSSDTAYEQYF
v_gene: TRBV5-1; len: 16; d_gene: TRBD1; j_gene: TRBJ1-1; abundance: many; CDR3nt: TGCGCCAGCAGCCCCACTCACAGGGGGCAGAACACTGAAGCTTTCTTT; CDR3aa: CASSPTHRGQNTEAFF
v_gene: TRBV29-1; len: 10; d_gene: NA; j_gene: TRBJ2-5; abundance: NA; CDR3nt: TGCAGCGGGGGCCCCAGGACCCAGTACTTC; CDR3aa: CSGGPRTQYF
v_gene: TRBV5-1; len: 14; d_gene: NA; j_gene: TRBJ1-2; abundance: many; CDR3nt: TGCGCCAGCAGCTTGGGACGGGGAGAATATGGCTACACCTTC; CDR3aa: CASSLGRGEYGYTF
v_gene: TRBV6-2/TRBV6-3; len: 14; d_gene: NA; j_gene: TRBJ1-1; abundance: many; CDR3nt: TGTGCCAGCAGTTACTCTCAGGGGAAGGCTGAAGCTTTCTTT; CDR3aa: CASSYSQGKAEAFF
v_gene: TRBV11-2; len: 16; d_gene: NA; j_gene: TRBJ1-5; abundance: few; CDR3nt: TGTGCCAGCAGCCCCGGAAGCGGTAGGGGCAATCAGCCCCAGCATTTT; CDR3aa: CASSPGSGRGNQPQHF
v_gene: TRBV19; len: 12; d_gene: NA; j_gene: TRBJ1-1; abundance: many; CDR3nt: TGTGCCAGTAGTAAAGTGGGCACTGAAGCTTTCTTT; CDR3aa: CASSKVGTEAFF
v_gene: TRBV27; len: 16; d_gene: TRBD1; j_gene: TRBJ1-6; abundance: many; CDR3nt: TGTGCCAGCAAGCTACAGGGGAACTCCTATAATTCACCCCTCCACTTT; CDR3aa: CASKLQGNSYNSPLHF
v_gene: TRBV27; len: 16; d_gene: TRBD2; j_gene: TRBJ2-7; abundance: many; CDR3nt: TGTGCCAGCAGTTTCCTCCACCCTAGCGGGGGTTACGAGCAGTACTTC; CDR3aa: CASSFLHPSGGYEQYF
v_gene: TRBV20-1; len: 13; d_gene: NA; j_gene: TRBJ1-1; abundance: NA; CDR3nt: TGCAGTGCCCCGGGACCGTTGAACACTGAAGCTTTCTTT; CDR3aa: CSAPGPLNTEAFF
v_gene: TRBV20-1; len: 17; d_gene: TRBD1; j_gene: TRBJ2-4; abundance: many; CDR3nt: TGCAGTGCTAGAGTTCCGACAGGGGACTCAGCCAAAAACATTCAGTACTTC; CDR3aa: CSARVPTGDSAKNIQYF